This T cell receptor (beta chain) was captured in a study of blood T cell repertoires in COVID-19. The overall study: Samples representing acute and convalescent COVID-19 were sourced from the United States, Italy and Spain. T cells, B-cell-depleted T cells, or PBMCs supplied cDNA or gDNA.

Seattle's enrolled individuals joined amid active infection and were then monitored longitudinally. This clone was counted between two and nine times. The CDR3 covers 16 residues. CDR1 and CDR2 from the germline V gene are SEHNR and FQNEAQ (reference sequence). After removal of 6 bases from V and 6 bases from J, the junction contained 13 bases not matched to a gene. Authors' methods: Reference gene primer amplification yielded estimated nucleated cell counts. The protocol was immunoSEQ multiplex PCR, while the TCRdb copy is restricted to in-frame clones and leaves out a portion. Clone size and the V and J calls come from that table; the DNA yielded D and trimming. The table lists around 180,000 clones, 70% to 90% of them singletons.

The TCR sequence derives from a man older than 75 with COVID-19, enrolled during active disease. The rearrangement uses TRBV7-9 and TRBJ1-4; 7 bases match TRBD1. Input material: peripheral blood. CDR3 protein: CASSKTGSRLYEKLFF. The CDR3, as DNA: TGTGCCAGCAGTAAGACAGGGTCCCGACTCTATGAAAAACTGTTTTTT. The entire variable domain, with the rest obtained from reference TRBV7-9 and TRBJ1-4, is as follows: DTGVSQNPRHKITKRGQNVTFRCDPISEHNRLYWYRQTLGQGPEFLTYFQNEAQLEKSRLLSDRFSAERPKGSFSTLEIQRTEQGDSAMYLCASSKTGSRLYEKLFFGSGTQLSVL.